Each of the 28 T cell receptor beta chains below was sequenced from the same sample in a study of shared clonotypes between healthy human individuals (dated by TCRdb to the early 2020s). Library prep was done by the immunoSEQ multiplex PCR assay. Not all clones reach the TCRdb copy of this immuneACCESS table, which keeps in-frame sequences only. Checked studies attribute under half of the gap to unresolved V genes and leave the rest unexplained. This sample comprises approximately 530,000 clones, approximately 95% of them detected only once. The ten top clones hold 0.055% to 0.075% of the sample. Sequencing was done on a sample of naive CD4+ T cells sorted from blood. The meaning of the sample's cell subset or site label: CD45RA+ positively selected. The receptors stem from a woman in her twenties or thirties in good health.

V is TRBV28 and J is TRBJ1-4; the D is unclear. The CDR3 contains 10 residues. Germline V gene data show CDR1 as MDHEN and CDR2 as SYDVKM. V lost 8 bases to trimming and J lost 4 bases, with 2 bases between them. CDR3 sequence: CASFNEKLFF. The CDR3 coding sequence is TGTGCCAGCTTTAATGAAAAACTGTTTTTT.

The chain couples TRBV10-1 to TRBJ1-1; D may be TRBD1 (6 bases). Germline V lookup: CDR1 WNHNN, CDR2 SYGVQD (reference sequence). The CDR3 is 15 amino acids. Trimming removed 3 bases at V and 1 base at J, with 12 bases between. The CDR3 DNA sequence: TGCGCCAGCAGTGACTCCCTACAGGGGAACACTGAAGCTTTCTTT. This encodes CASSDSLQGNTEAFF.

This chain connects TRBV19 to TRBJ1-4, with D perhaps matching TRBD1 (5 bases). Germline values: CDR1 LNHDA, CDR2 SQIVND (reference sequence). The CDR3 sequence is 21 residues long. Trimming stripped 7 bases from V and 0 bases from J, with 30 bases between. The DNA for the CDR3 is TGTGCCAGTACCCGGGACGGAAGGTATAATTTTGGCCAAGCAACTAATGAAAAACTGTTTTTT. It yields the protein CASTRDGRYNFGQATNEKLFF.

V gene TRBV4-1 combines with J gene TRBJ1-2, with D possibly TRBD1 on 5 matching bases. Germline values: CDR1 MGHRA, CDR2 YSYEKL. This CDR3 has 13 amino acids. V was shortened by 1 base and J by 4 bases, with 7 bases between the two germline ends. The CDR3 coding sequence is TGCGCCAGCAGCCAAGGGCAGGGCTATGGCTACACCTTC. The encoded protein is CASSQGQGYGYTF.

This chain uses TRBV27 with TRBJ1-1; unclear D gene. CDR1 and CDR2 from the germline V gene are MNHEY and SMNVEV (reference sequence). Trimming pared 4 bases from V and 0 bases from J, leaving 6 bases between. The CDR3 runs 13 residues. CDR3 nucleotide sequence: TGTGCCAGCAGTTCGCCCCTGAACACTGAAGCTTTCTTT. Translating gives CASSSPLNTEAFF.

This rearrangement joins TRBV27 to TRBJ2-3, with D tentatively TRBD1 or TRBD2 (7 bases each). The ends were cut back, 6 bases at V and 2 bases at J, with 12 bases in the middle. Germline V gene data show CDR1 as MNHEY and CDR2 as SMNVEV (reference sequence). The CDR3 is made up of 14 amino acids. CDR3 bases: TGTGCCAGCAGCCAGGGGGGGGCCACAGATACGCAGTATTTT. Translated, it gives CASSQGGATDTQYF.

V is TRBV6-1 and J is TRBJ1-2, with D perhaps matching TRBD1 (6 bases). The CDR3 totals 14 residues. V lost 3 bases and J 4 bases, leaving 12 bases between the germline ends. The germline V gene has CDR1 MNHNS and CDR2 SASEGT. CDR3 DNA sequence: TGTGCCAGCAGTGACAATACAGGGATCTATGGCTACACCTTC. Its translation: CASSDNTGIYGYTF.

V usage is TRBV28 and J usage is TRBJ1-2, with D possibly TRBD1 on 6 matching bases. V lost 8 bases, J lost 8 bases, and 24 bases lay in between. From germline, CDR1 is MDHEN and CDR2 SYDVKM. This CDR3 is built from 15 residues. DNA of the CDR3: TGTGCCAGCCGGCCGAACTTCGGGGGCGCAGGGGGCTACACCTTC. Amino acids: CASRPNFGGAGGYTF.

The chain is built from TRBV2 and TRBJ1-3; D possibly corresponds to TRBD1 (5 bases). Germline-derived CDR1 and CDR2 are SNHLY and FYNNEI. This CDR3 has 16 amino acids. Trimming removed 3 bases at V and 0 bases at J, with 12 bases between. DNA for the CDR3: TGTGCCAGCAGTGACCTGGGACCCGACTCTGGAAACACCATATATTTT. Protein: CASSDLGPDSGNTIYF.

This chain connects TRBV9 to TRBJ2-7; no clear D. CDR3 length: 15 amino acids. Germline V gene lookup returns CDR1 SGDLS and CDR2 YYNGEE. V lost 4 bases and J lost 2, with 16 bases in between. CDR3 amino acids: CASSPRTASPYEQYF. CDR3 DNA: TGTGCCAGCAGCCCCCGGACGGCTTCTCCCTACGAGCAGTACTTC. The variable domain in full, completed from reference TRBV9 and TRBJ2-7, reads DSGVTQTPKHLITATGQRVTLRCSPRSGDLSVYWYQQSLDQGLQFLIQYYNGEERAKGNILERFSAQQFPDLHSELNLSSLELGDSALYFCASSPRTASPYEQYFGPGTRLTVT.

This clone was seen a single time. The chain recombines TRBV29-1 with TRBJ2-7, with TRBD2 matching 13 bases. CDR3 length: 15 residues. J was trimmed by 0 bases and V by 6 bases; bases with no gene match: 5. CDR1 and CDR2 from the germline V gene are SQVTM and ANQGSEA. The CDR3 loop reads CSVTSGRSSSYEQYF. The CDR3 bases are TGCAGCGTGACTAGCGGGAGGTCAAGCTCCTACGAGCAGTACTTC.

The chain uses TRBV7-9 and TRBJ1-1; perhaps TRBD1 as D (6 bases). Germline V gene data show CDR1 as SEHNR and CDR2 as FQNEAQ (reference sequence). The ends were cut back, 1 base at V and 11 bases at J, with 26 bases in the middle. The CDR3 runs 17 residues. The CDR3 region has the DNA TGTGCCAGCAGCTTAGGATATCGGGGACAACCACACCAAGCGGCTTTCTTT. Protein: CASSLGYRGQPHQAAFF.

This chain uses TRBV19 with TRBJ2-1; D is possibly TRBD2 (8 bases). Germline lookup yields CDR1 LNHDA and CDR2 SQIVND (reference sequence). This CDR3 comprises 16 residues. V was trimmed by 5 bases and J by 5 bases, leaving 19 bases between them. As DNA, the CDR3 is TGTGCCAGTAGTGTACGGGAGGGGGCGATTAACAATGAGCAGTTCTTC. Its translation is CASSVREGAINNEQFF. The entire variable domain, with the rest obtained from reference TRBV19 and TRBJ2-1, is as follows: DGGITQSPKYLFRKEGQNVTLSCEQNLNHDAMYWYRQDPGQGLRLIYYSQIVNDFQKGDIAEGYSVSREKKESFPLTVTSAQKNPTAFYLCASSVREGAINNEQFFGPGTRLTVL.

The chain couples TRBV30 to TRBJ2-1, with D tentatively TRBD2 (5 bases). Germline CDR1 is GTSNPN and CDR2 is SVGIG (reference sequence). V was clipped by 6 bases and J by 10 bases, with 13 bases between them. The CDR3 is 11 residues long. The CDR3 nucleotides are TGTGCCTGTAGCAGAGGGAAGGAGCAGTTCTTC. This encodes CACSRGKEQFF.

The chain couples TRBV6-1 to TRBJ1-1, with a weak D call TRBD1 (5 bases). The germline gives CDR1 MNHNS, CDR2 SASEGT. Trimming left V 0 bases short and J 7 bases short, with 12 bases between. The CDR3 is made up of 14 amino acids. In DNA form, the CDR3 reads TGTGCCAGCAGTGAAGCGTTCTTGGACAATGAAGCTTTCTTT. Protein product: CASSEAFLDNEAFF.

This chain connects TRBV19 to TRBJ2-7, with 13 bases matching TRBD2. Germline CDR1 LNHDA, CDR2 SQIVND (reference sequence). With 11 bases clipped from V and 1 base from J, the junction kept 14 bases outside the gene matches. The CDR3 has 17 amino acids. The CDR3 here is CAREGLAGFIRSYEQYF. The CDR3 coding sequence is TGTGCCCGGGAGGGACTAGCGGGATTCATTAGGTCCTACGAGCAGTACTTC.

This clone occurred once. The rearrangement uses TRBV28 and TRBJ1-2; 10 nucleotides align to TRBD1. Looked up from germline, CDR1 is MDHEN and CDR2 is SYDVKM. The trim removed 1 base at V and 3 bases at J, leaving 5 bases unmatched. CDR3 length: 16 residues. This chain's CDR3 is CASSLYRQGAHYGYTF. DNA for the CDR3: TGTGCCAGCAGTTTATACCGACAGGGGGCTCACTATGGCTACACCTTC.

The chain uses TRBV28 and TRBJ2-6; D may match TRBD1 or TRBD2 (5 bases each). The V end was cut by 4 bases, the J end by 4 bases, with 17 bases between. The CDR3 spans 17 residues. Per the germline V gene, CDR1 is MDHEN and CDR2 is SYDVKM. The CDR3 loop is CASSSGFGAEGANVLTF. The CDR3, as DNA: TGTGCCAGCAGTTCGGGTTTCGGGGCGGAGGGGGCCAACGTCCTGACTTTC. Drawing the rest from reference TRBV28 and TRBJ2-6, the complete variable domain is DVKVTQSSRYLVKRTGEKVFLECVQDMDHENMFWYRQDPGLGLRLIYFSYDVKMKEKGDIPEGYSVSREKKERFSLILESASTNQTSMYLCASSSGFGAEGANVLTFGAGSRLTVL.

The genes are TRBV5-1 and TRBJ1-2, with a tentative D call TRBD1 (5 bases). Looked up from germline, CDR1 is SGHRS and CDR2 is YFSETQ. The germline V and J ends were trimmed by 4 bases and 8 bases, with 18 bases remaining between them. This CDR3 contains 14 residues. The chain's CDR3 is CASSLLAGSEGYTF. CDR3 nucleotide sequence: TGCGCCAGCAGCCTGCTTGCAGGGAGTGAAGGCTACACCTTC.

The rearrangement links TRBV5-4 to TRBJ2-3; D gene ambiguous. The germline V gene encodes CDR1 SGHNT and CDR2 YYREEE (reference sequence). This CDR3 contains 15 residues. V was cut by 0 bases and J by 7 bases, with 15 bases left in between. The CDR3 here is CASSLGMISVNTQYF. CDR3 in DNA: TGTGCCAGCAGCTTGGGAATGATCAGCGTAAATACGCAGTATTTT.

The rearrangement links TRBV6-5 to TRBJ2-7, with 7 bases identical to TRBD1. This CDR3 has 13 residues. Germline CDR1 is MNHEY and CDR2 is SVGAGI. V shed 5 bases and J 1 base; nucleotides not matched to a gene: 2. The CDR3 protein is CASSRQGSYEQYF. The DNA for the CDR3 is TGTGCCAGCAGTCGACAGGGTTCCTACGAGCAGTACTTC.

This clone was seen more than once but under ten times. CDR3 in amino acids: CASSPGRVDEQYF. The CDR3 coding sequence is TGTGCCAGCTCACCAGGGAGGGTCGACGAGCAGTACTTC. V usage is TRBV18 and J usage is TRBJ2-7; 7 bases fit TRBD2. V was pared by 2 bases and J by 5 bases, with 3 bases of the junction left unmatched. The CDR3 is 13 residues long. Germline CDR1 KGHSH, CDR2 LQKENI.

This chain joins TRBV6-1 and TRBJ1-5; 7 bases align to TRBD1. V gave up 6 bases and J gave up 3 bases; unmatched junction bases: 5. Germline CDR1 MNHNS, CDR2 SASEGT. There are 14 residues in the CDR3. The CDR3 bases are TGTGCCAGCAGCCAACAGGGGTACAATCAGCCCCAGCATTTT. It yields the protein CASSQQGYNQPQHF.

CDR3 coding DNA: TGTGCCACCAGCAGAGACTGGGGACAGGTCGGGGAGACCCAGTACTTC. Translated: CATSRDWGQVGETQYF. The chain couples TRBV15 to TRBJ2-5, with 8 positions matching TRBD1. Germline CDR1 reads LNHNV; CDR2 reads YYDKDF (reference sequence). The CDR3 covers 16 residues. The ends lost 0 bases at V and 5 bases at J; junction bases unmatched: 8.

V is TRBV29-1 and J is TRBJ1-1; D uncertain. The CDR3 spans 13 residues. The V and J ends lost 6 bases and 0 bases respectively, with 11 bases between them. Per germline, CDR1 SQVTM and CDR2 ANQGSEA. CDR3 DNA: TGCAGCGTAGATCTACAGATGAACACTGAAGCTTTCTTT. Its protein product is CSVDLQMNTEAFF.

This clone was seen more than once but under ten times. J is TRBJ1-3 and V is TRBV5-1; D not resolved. Germline V gene sequence: CDR1 SGHRS, CDR2 YFSETQ. The CDR3 is 16 residues long. V lost 5 bases, J lost 0 bases, and 15 bases lay in between. The CDR3 DNA sequence: TGCGCCAGCAGAACGGACCCGGGATCCTCTGGAAACACCATATATTTT. It specifies CASRTDPGSSGNTIYF.

The rearrangement uses TRBV5-6 and TRBJ1-2; D not resolved. Trimming cost V 1 base and J 7 bases, with 20 bases left between them. The CDR3 has 16 residues. Germline CDR1 is SGHDT and CDR2 is YYEEEE. This CDR3 reads CASSLFGEGTWFGYTF. The CDR3 DNA sequence: TGTGCCAGCAGCTTGTTCGGGGAGGGTACATGGTTTGGCTACACCTTC.

V usage is TRBV6-5 and J usage is TRBJ1-2, with D unclear. In germline, CDR1 is MNHEY, CDR2 SVGAGI. This CDR3 contains 13 residues. The V gene lost 11 bases and the J gene lost 0 bases, with 13 bases spanning the gap. The CDR3 here is CAVRTDANYGYTF. DNA for the CDR3: TGTGCCGTAAGGACGGACGCTAACTATGGCTACACCTTC.